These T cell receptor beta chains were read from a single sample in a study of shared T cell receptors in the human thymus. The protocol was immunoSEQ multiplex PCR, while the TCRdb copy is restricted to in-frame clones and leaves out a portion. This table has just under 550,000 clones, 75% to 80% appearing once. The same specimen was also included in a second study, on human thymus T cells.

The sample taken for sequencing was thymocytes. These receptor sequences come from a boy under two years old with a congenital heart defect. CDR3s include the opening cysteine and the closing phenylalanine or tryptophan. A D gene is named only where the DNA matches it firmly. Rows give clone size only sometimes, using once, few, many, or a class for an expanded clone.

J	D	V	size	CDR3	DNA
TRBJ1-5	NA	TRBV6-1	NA	CASSEAEGVPQPQHF	TGTGCCAGCAGTGAAGCCGAGGGGGTACCTCAGCCCCAGCATTTT
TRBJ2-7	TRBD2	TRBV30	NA	CAWKRVWGLAGGKYF	TGTGCCTGGAAACGGGTCTGGGGACTAGCGGGAGGAAAATACTTC
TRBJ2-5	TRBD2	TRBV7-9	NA	CASSLSGCEETQYF	TGTGCCAGCAGCCTTAGCGGGTGCGAAGAGACCCAGTACTTC
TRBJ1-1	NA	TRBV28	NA	CAAVGGNTEAFF	TGTGCAGCAGTGGGGGGGAACACTGAAGCTTTCTTT
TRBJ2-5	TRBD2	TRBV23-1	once	CASSQSEGLAGAAGQYF	TGCGCCAGCAGTCAATCGGAGGGACTAGCGGGAGCGGCGGGCCAGTACTTC
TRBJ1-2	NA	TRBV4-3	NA	CASSQDLPGENYGYTF	TGCGCCAGCAGCCAAGACTTGCCAGGCGAGAACTATGGCTACACCTTC
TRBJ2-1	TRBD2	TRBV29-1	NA	CSVPPGLAGRNEQFF	TGCAGCGTGCCCCCCGGACTAGCGGGAAGGAATGAGCAGTTCTTC
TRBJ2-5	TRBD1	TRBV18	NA	CASSPWGTGVQETQYF	TGTGCCAGCTCACCTTGGGGGACAGGGGTCCAAGAGACCCAGTACTTC
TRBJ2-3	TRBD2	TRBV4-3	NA	CASSPRLLSGRRADTQYF	TGCGCCAGCAGCCCCCGGCTCCTTAGCGGGAGGAGGGCAGATACGCAGTATTTT
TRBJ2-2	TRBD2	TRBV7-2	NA	CASSLAGVNTGELFF	TGTGCCAGCAGCCTAGCGGGAGTGAACACCGGGGAGCTGTTTTTT
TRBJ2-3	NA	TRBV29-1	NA	CSVEARDTSSTDTQYF	TGCAGCGTTGAGGCCCGGGACACATCCTCCACAGATACGCAGTATTTT
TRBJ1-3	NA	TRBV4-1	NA	CASSQDNSSGNTIYF	TGCGCCAGCAGCCAAGATAACAGCTCTGGAAACACCATATATTTT
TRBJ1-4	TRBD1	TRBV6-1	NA	CASSEDRTGVNEKLFF	TGTGCCAGCAGTGAAGATCGGACAGGGGTTAATGAAAAACTGTTTTTT
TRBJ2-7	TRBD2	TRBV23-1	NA	CASSHSGLAGGPTYEQYF	TGCGCCAGCAGTCACTCGGGACTAGCGGGAGGTCCTACCTACGAGCAGTACTTC
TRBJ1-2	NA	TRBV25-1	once	CASSEGGADSENYGYTF	TGTGCCAGCAGTGAAGGTGGGGCGGACAGCGAGAACTATGGCTACACCTTC
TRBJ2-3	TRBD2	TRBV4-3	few	CASSQDQRECTDTQYF	TGCGCCAGCAGCCAAGACCAGCGGGAGTGTACAGATACGCAGTATTTT
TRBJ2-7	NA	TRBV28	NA	CASSSQRLVTYEQYF	TGTGCCAGCAGTTCCCAAAGACTGGTAACCTACGAGCAGTACTTC
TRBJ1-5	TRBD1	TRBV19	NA	CASSLTGGLWSNQPQHF	TGTGCCAGTAGTCTCACAGGGGGGCTTTGGAGCAATCAGCCCCAGCATTTT
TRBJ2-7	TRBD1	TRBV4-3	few	CASSPFDRGSSYEQYF	TGCGCCAGCAGCCCATTCGACAGGGGGTCTTCGTACGAGCAGTACTTC
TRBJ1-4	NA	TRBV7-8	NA	CASSCQGRQSTNEKLFF	TGTGCCAGCAGCTGCCAAGGACGACAGTCAACTAATGAAAAACTGTTTTTT
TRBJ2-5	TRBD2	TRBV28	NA	CASITGNFFSGSKETQYF	TGTGCCAGCATTACCGGAAACTTCTTTAGCGGGAGTAAGGAGACCCAGTACTTC
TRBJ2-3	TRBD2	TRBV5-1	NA	CASSLAGTSPSVNTQYF	TGCGCCAGCAGTTTGGCCGGGACTAGCCCTTCGGTTAATACGCAGTATTTT
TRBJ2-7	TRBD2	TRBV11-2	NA	CASSGGVINEQYF	TGTGCCAGCAGCGGGGGGGTGATCAACGAGCAGTACTTC
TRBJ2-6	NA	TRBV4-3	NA	CASSPDRVSGANVLTF	TGCGCCAGCAGCCCCGATAGAGTCTCTGGGGCCAACGTCCTGACTTTC
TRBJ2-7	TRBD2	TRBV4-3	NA	CASSQASLGPSGSFYEQYF	TGCGCCAGCAGCCAAGCATCCCTGGGACCTAGCGGGAGTTTCTACGAGCAGTACTTC
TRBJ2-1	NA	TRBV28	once	CASSPHGGGAVGNEQFF	TGTGCCAGCAGCCCCCACGGCGGGGGCGCGGTTGGCAATGAGCAGTTCTTC
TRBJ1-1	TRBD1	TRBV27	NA	CASSLGGQGATEAFF	TGTGCCAGCAGTTTAGGGGGACAGGGGGCAACTGAAGCTTTCTTT
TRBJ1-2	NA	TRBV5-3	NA	CARPGGYYGYTF	TGTGCCAGACCGGGGGGGTACTATGGCTACACCTTC
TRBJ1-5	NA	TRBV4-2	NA	CASSQDDSLRPYSNQPQHF	TGTGCCAGCAGCCAGGACGACAGCCTGAGGCCCTATAGCAATCAGCCCCAGCATTTT
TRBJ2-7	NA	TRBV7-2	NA	CASSPCGRLSYEQYF	TGTGCCAGCAGCCCGTGCGGGCGACTCTCCTACGAGCAGTACTTC
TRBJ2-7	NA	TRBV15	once	CATSGGRRGRRSYEQYF	TGTGCCACCAGCGGGGGTAGGAGGGGACGCCGATCCTACGAGCAGTACTTC
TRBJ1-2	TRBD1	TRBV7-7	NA	CASSLGRQGNYGYTF	TGTGCCAGCAGCTTAGGGCGACAGGGGAACTATGGCTACACCTTC
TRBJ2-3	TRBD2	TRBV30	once	CAWSVLPSGSTDTQYF	TGTGCCTGGAGTGTATTACCTAGCGGAAGCACAGATACGCAGTATTTT
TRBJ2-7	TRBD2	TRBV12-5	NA	CASGLDPGLAGRIEQYF	TGTGCTAGTGGTTTGGATCCGGGACTAGCGGGAAGGATCGAGCAGTACTTC
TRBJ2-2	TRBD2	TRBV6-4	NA	CASSDSGGRGSNTGELFF	TGTGCCAGCAGTGACTCAGGCGGGAGGGGCTCGAACACCGGGGAGCTGTTTTTT
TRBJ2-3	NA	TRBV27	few	CASANHVTDTQYF	TGTGCCAGCGCTAACCACGTCACAGATACGCAGTATTTT
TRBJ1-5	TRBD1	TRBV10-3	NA	CAISVNGTGQGGPQHF	TGTGCCATCAGTGTAAACGGGACAGGACAAGGGGGGCCCCAGCATTTT
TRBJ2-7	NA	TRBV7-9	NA	CASSEGAYEQYF	TGTGCCAGCTCCGAGGGGGCCTACGAGCAGTACTTC
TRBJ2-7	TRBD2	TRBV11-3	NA	CASSHLSGSGGEQYF	TGTGCCAGCAGCCATCTAAGCGGGAGCGGCGGCGAGCAGTACTTC
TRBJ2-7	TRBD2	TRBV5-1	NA	CASSLPGGLAGTEQYF	TGCGCCAGCAGCTTGCCGGGGGGACTAGCGGGAACCGAGCAGTACTTC
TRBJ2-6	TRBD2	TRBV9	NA	CASSVGTSVYSGANVLTF	TGTGCCAGCAGCGTTGGGACTAGCGTTTATTCTGGGGCCAACGTCCTGACTTTC
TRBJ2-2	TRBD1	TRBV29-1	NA	CSVEAGKRTGGVDGELFF	TGCAGCGTTGAAGCTGGAAAGAGGACAGGGGGCGTCGACGGGGAGCTGTTTTTT
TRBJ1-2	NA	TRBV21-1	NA	CASKQVGVGIKQGGDYGYTF	NA
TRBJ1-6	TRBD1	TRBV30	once	CAWRKDRVNSPLHF	TGTGCCTGGAGGAAGGACAGGGTGAATTCACCCCTCCACTTT
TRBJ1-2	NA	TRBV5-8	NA	CASSGEKVNPNYGYTF	TGTGCCAGCAGCGGAGAAAAGGTGAACCCTAACTATGGCTACACCTTC
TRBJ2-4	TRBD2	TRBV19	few	CASSLTSGAKNIQYF	TGTGCCAGTAGTCTGACTAGCGGGGCCAAAAACATTCAGTACTTC
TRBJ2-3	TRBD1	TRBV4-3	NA	CASSQLRTGGAADTQYF	TGCGCCAGCAGCCAGCTTAGGACAGGGGGCGCGGCAGATACGCAGTATTTT
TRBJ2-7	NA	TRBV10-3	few	CAISESRLQTTYEQYF	TGTGCCATCAGTGAGTCTCGTTTGCAGACTACCTACGAGCAGTACTTC
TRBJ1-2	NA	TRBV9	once	CASSPLGGGPGYTF	TGTGCCAGCAGCCCTTTAGGCGGGGGGCCTGGCTACACCTTC
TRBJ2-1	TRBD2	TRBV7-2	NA	CASFQGAGVHNEQFF	TGTGCCAGCTTCCAAGGGGCGGGAGTTCATAATGAGCAGTTCTTC
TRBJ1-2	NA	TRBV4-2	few	CASSQDRGGYTF	TGTGCCAGCAGCCAAGATCGGGGGGGCTACACCTTC
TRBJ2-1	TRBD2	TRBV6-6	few	CASTISGTTSYNEQFF	TGTGCCAGCACTATTAGCGGGACAACCTCCTACAATGAGCAGTTCTTC
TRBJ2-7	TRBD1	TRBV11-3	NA	CASSLEGTGGAYEQYF	TGTGCCAGCAGCTTAGAGGGGACAGGGGGGGCCTACGAGCAGTACTTC
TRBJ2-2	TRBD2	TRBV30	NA	CAWSVVPSGRDTGELFF	TGTGCCTGGAGTGTAGTCCCCAGCGGGAGAGACACCGGGGAGCTGTTTTTT
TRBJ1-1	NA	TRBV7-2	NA	CASSLRREGKTEAFF	TGTGCCAGCAGCTTGCGCAGGGAGGGAAAAACTGAAGCTTTCTTT
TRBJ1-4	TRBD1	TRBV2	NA	CATGQGDNEKLFF	TGTGCCACGGGACAGGGCGATAATGAAAAACTGTTTTTT
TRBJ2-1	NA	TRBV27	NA	CASSLGAGHYNEQFF	TGTGCCAGCAGTTTGGGGGCGGGCCACTACAATGAGCAGTTCTTC
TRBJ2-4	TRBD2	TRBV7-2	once	CASSPLLAGGPLNIQYF	TGTGCCAGCAGCCCATTACTGGCGGGAGGCCCCCTGAACATTCAGTACTTC